The T cell receptor beta chain under discussion was sequenced for a study of CD8+CD57+ T cells in acquired aplastic anemia. Study overall: The DNA of sorted CD4+ and CD8+ cells averaged roughly 3.2 ug.

V shed 0 bases and J shed 1 base, with 14 bases lying between them. The V gene's germline CDR1 is LGHDT and CDR2 YNNKEL (reference sequence). The CDR3 covers 17 residues. Only patients with CD8+CD57+ cell expansion on flow cytometry were chosen for sequencing. None of the patients had been given any therapy when their blood was sampled. TCR beta VDJ and CDR3 profiling used genomic DNA as template. MiXCR, applied by TCRdb to the reads, yields one record per CDR3 protein. The data contain just over 450,000 distinct CDR3 sequences, more than 25% of them singletons. The TCR sequence derives from a human donor with aplastic anemia. The chain combines TRBV3-1 with TRBJ2-3; D assignment may be TRBD1 or TRBD2 (5 bases each). Sequenced material: sorted CD4+, CD8+, or CD8+CD57+ T cells (not recorded which) from PBMCs. The CDR3 sequence: CASSQDFRDLGTDTQYF. In DNA, the CDR3 is TGTGCCAGCAGCCAAGATTTCAGGGACCTAGGCACAGATACGCAGTATTTT.